The sequence of this T cell receptor beta chain was determined in a study of radiotherapy plus CTLA-4 blockade in lung cancer (dated by TCRdb to between 2018 and 2020). For the wider study: Among enrolled patients, under 20% had an objective response and 31% reached disease control.

To prepare the library, the immunoSEQ multiplex PCR assay was applied. What TCRdb holds here is the immuneACCESS table cut down to in-frame rearrangements. Part of the clones is not present; checked against another copy, under half of the missing clones reflect an unresolved V gene, and the others are unexplained. This sample is represented by just over 35,000 clones; more than 70% of them were singletons. The biggest ten clones account for 5.8% of the sample. Points the paper makes about the study in general: After treatment with radiotherapy and ipilimumab, TCR clones that came from tumors expanded in the peripheral blood. The strongest predictors of response, as reported, were early dynamic changes in blood T cell clones along with a rise in serum interferon-beta after radiation.

Spanning cysteine to phenylalanine, the CDR3 consists of 12 amino acids. CDR3 DNA is the only sequence kept; it has 36 bases, read in frame from the first base. The germline ends are 14 bases apart after V is trimmed by 8 bases and J by 6 bases. The germline V gene yields MDHEN for CDR1 and SYDVKM for CDR2. Comment on this clone: It has no known antigen specificity. No per-base quality is available; no much larger clone lies one base away.

The study evaluated CTLA-4 blockade (ipilimumab) given together with focal radiation therapy in patients who had chemo-refractory metastatic non-small-cell lung cancer. Sequenced material: peripheral blood, taken from a patient treated with radiotherapy plus ipilimumab. The receptor chain draws on TRBV28 and TRBJ2-7; the best D guess is TRBD2, with 7 bases matching. The sequence derives from a human donor with non-small cell lung cancer who had stable disease on radiotherapy plus ipilimumab. The nucleotides read TGTGCCAGCGGCTGGGGGGGGCGCGAGCAGTACTTC. This translates into CASGWGGREQYF.